The source of this T cell receptor beta chain is a study of blood T cell repertoires in COVID-19. Background on the study: The study drew acute and convalescent COVID-19 samples from the United States, Italy and Spain. The analysed material was cDNA or gDNA that came from T cells, B-cell-depleted T cells, or PBMCs.

Trimming removed 2 bases from V and 3 bases from J, with 14 bases in between. This CDR3 spans 15 amino acids. CDR1 LNHDA and CDR2 SQIVND come from the germline V gene (reference sequence). Authors' methods: The assay estimated nucleated cells by amplifying reference gene primers. The protocol was immunoSEQ multiplex PCR, while the TCRdb copy is restricted to in-frame clones and leaves out a portion. Clonal size and the V and J genes are those of that table, whereas D and trimming came from the DNA. The data contain about 200,000 clones, around 87% of them singletons. Material: peripheral blood. This TCR derives from a man aged 55 to 70 who had recovered from COVID-19. This chain uses TRBV19 with TRBJ2-7; no definite D call. The CDR3 spells CASSISSSSRYEQYF. The DNA for the CDR3 is TGTGCCAGTAGTATATCTTCTAGTTCTCGCTACGAGCAGTACTTC.